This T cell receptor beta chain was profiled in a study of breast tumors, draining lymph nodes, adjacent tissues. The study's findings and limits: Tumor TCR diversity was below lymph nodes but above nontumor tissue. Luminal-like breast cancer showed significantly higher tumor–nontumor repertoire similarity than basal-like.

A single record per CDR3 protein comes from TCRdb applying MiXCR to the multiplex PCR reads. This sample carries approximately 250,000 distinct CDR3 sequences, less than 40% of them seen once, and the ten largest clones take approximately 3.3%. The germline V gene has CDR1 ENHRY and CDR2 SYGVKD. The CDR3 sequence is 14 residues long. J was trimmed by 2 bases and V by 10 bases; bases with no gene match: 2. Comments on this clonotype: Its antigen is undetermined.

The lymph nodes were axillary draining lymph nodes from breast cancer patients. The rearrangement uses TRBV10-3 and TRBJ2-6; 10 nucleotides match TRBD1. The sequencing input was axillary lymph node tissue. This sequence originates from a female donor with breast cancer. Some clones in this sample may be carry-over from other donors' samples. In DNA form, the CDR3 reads TGTGCCACTGGACAGGGGGCTGGGGCCAACGTCCTGACTTTC. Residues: CATGQGAGANVLTF.